This TCR beta chain was recovered during a study of blood T cell repertoires in COVID-19. About the research overall: Samples came from the United States, Italy and Spain, spanning acute and convalescent COVID-19. PBMCs, B-cell-depleted T cells, or T cells were the source of the cDNA or gDNA that made up the material.

V shed 0 bases and J shed 0 bases, with 18 bases lying between them. The germline V gene has CDR1 SGDLS and CDR2 YYNGEE. The CDR3 spans 18 residues. This clone was seen only once. Original processing notes: Counts of nucleated cells, estimated from reference gene primer amplification, were obtained. The data were produced by immunoSEQ multiplex PCR, yet TCRdb's version contains in-frame clones alone and is incomplete. Clone size and V and J calls were adopted from that table, with D and trimming inferred from the DNA. The sample has some 100,000 clones, about 91% seen once; the top ten hold roughly 7.4%.

The rearrangement links TRBV9 to TRBJ2-5, with D possibly TRBD2 on 6 matching bases. Material: peripheral blood. This clonotype was obtained from a woman in her 70s with acute or convalescent COVID-19. This chain's CDR3 is CASSVVGAGSEYQETQYF. The CDR3, as DNA: TGTGCCAGCAGCGTAGTAGGTGCGGGGTCCGAGTACCAAGAGACCCAGTACTTC.